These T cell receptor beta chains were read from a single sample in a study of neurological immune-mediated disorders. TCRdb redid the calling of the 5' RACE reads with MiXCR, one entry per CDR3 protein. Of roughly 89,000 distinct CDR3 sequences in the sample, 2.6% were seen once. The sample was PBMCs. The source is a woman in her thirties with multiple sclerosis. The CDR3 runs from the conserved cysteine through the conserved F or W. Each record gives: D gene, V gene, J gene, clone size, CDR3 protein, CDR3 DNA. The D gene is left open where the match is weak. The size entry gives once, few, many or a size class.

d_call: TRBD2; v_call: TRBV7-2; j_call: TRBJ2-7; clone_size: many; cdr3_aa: CASSLDGSGAYEQYF; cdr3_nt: TGTGCCAGCAGCTTAGACGGTAGCGGGGCCTACGAGCAGTACTTC
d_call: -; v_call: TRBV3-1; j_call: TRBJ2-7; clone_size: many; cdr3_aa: CASSQGWSYEQYF; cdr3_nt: TGTGCCAGCAGCCAGGGCTGGTCCTACGAGCAGTACTTC
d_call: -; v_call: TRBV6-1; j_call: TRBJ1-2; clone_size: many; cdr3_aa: CASRQGGYTF; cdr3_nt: TGTGCCAGCAGGCAAGGTGGCTACACCTTC
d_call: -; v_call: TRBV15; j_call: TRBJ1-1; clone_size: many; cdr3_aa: CATSRDRARLMNTEAFF; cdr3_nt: TGTGCCACCAGCAGAGACAGGGCGAGACTGATGAACACTGAAGCTTTCTTT
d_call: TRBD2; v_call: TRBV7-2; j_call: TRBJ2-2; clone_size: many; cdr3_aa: CASSLVGGTSATGELFF; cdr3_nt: TGTGCCAGCAGCTTAGTCGGCGGGACTAGCGCCACCGGGGAGCTGTTTTTT
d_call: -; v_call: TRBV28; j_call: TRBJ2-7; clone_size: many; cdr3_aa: CASSQTPYEQYF; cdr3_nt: TGTGCCAGCAGCCAGACACCATACGAGCAGTACTTC
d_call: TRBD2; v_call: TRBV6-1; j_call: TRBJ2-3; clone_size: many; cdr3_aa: CASSGTRTDTQYF; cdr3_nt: TGTGCCAGCTCCGGGACTAGGACAGATACGCAGTATTTT
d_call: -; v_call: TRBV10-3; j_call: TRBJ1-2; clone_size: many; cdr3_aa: CAITGSEGLGYGYTF; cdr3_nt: TGTGCCATCACGGGGTCGGAGGGGCTTGGCTATGGCTACACCTTC
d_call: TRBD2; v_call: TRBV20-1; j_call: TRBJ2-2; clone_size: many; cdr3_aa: CSAYSTSGRRNTGELFF; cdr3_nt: TGCAGTGCTTACTCGACTAGCGGGAGGCGAAACACCGGGGAGCTGTTTTTT
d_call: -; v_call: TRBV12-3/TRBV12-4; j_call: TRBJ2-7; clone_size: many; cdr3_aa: CASSFMRELGRQYF; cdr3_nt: TGTGCCAGCAGTTTTATGCGGGAACTGGGGCGGCAGTACTTC
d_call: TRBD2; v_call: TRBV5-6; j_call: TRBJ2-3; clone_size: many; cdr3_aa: CASSLYMAGGPADTQYF; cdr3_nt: TGTGCCAGCAGCTTGTATATGGCGGGAGGGCCAGCAGATACGCAGTATTTT
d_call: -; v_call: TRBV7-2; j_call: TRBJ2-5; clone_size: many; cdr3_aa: CASSFEGLAQYF; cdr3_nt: TGTGCCAGCAGCTTCGAGGGTTTGGCCCAGTACTTC
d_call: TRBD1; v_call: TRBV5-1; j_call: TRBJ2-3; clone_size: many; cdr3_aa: CASSSNAGQGTDTQYF; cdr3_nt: TGCGCCAGCAGCTCAAATGCTGGACAGGGCACAGATACGCAGTATTTT
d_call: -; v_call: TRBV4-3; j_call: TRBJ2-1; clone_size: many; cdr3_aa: CASSQDGGERSSYNEQFF; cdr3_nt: TGCGCCAGCAGCCAAGATGGAGGGGAGCGGAGCTCCTACAATGAGCAGTTCTTC
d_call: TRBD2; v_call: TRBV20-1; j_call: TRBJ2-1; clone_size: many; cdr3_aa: CSAGAGGPYNEQFF; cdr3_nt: TGCAGTGCTGGAGCGGGAGGCCCCTACAATGAGCAGTTCTTC
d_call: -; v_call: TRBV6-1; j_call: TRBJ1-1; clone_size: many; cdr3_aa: CASRGRERLRTEAFF; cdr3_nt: TGTGCCAGCAGGGGAAGGGAGCGGTTAAGGACTGAAGCTTTCTTT
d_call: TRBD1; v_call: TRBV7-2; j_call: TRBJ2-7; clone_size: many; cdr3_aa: CASSPWQGAYEQYF; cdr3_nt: TGTGCCAGCAGCCCCTGGCAGGGGGCTTACGAGCAGTACTTC